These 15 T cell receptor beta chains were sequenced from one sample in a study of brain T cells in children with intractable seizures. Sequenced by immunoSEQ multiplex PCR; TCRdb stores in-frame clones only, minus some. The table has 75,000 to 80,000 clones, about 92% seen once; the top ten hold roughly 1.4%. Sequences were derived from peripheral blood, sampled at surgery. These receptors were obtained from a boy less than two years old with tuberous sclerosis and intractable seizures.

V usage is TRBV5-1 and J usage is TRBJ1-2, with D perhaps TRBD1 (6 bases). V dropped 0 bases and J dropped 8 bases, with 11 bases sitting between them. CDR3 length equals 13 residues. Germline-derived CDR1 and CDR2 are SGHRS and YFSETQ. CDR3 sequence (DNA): TGCGCCAGCAGCTTGGAGGGGGGCTTGGGCTACACCTTC. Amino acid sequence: CASSLEGGLGYTF.

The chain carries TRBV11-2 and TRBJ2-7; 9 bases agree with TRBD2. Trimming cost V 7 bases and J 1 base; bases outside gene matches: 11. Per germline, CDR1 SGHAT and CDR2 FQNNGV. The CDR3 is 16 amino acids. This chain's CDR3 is CASTPLLAGVSYEQYF. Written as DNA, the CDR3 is TGTGCCAGCACCCCCCTATTAGCGGGAGTGTCCTACGAGCAGTACTTC.

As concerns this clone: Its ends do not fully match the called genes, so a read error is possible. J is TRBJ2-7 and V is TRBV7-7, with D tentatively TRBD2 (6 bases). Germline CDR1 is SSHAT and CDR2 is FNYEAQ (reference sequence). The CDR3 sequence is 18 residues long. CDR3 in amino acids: CASSLAVPGLSFSYEQYF. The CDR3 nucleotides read TGTGCTAGCAGCTTAGCGGTCCCGGGCCTCTCTTTCTCCTACGAGCAGTACTTC.

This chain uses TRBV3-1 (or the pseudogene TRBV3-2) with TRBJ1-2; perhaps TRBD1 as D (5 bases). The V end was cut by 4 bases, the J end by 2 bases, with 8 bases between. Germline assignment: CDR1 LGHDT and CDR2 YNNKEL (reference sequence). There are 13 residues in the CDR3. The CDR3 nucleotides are TGTGCCAGCAGCCCGGGACTAAACTATGGCTACACCTTC. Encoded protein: CASSPGLNYGYTF.

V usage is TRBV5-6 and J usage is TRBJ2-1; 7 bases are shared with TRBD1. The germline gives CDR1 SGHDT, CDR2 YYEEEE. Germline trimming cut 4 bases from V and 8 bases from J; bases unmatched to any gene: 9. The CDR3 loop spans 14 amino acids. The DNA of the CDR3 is TGTGCCAGCAGCGATTTCGGGACAGTCCATGAGCAGTTCTTC. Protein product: CASSDFGTVHEQFF.

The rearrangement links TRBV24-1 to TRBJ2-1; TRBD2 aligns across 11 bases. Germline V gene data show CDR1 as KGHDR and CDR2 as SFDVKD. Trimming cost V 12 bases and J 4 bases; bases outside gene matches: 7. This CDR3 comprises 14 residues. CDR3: CAAIAGGPYNEQFF. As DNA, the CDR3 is TGTGCCGCCATAGCGGGAGGGCCTTACAATGAGCAGTTCTTC.

CDR3 coding DNA: TGTGCCATCAGGGACCGGGACAGGGTTACTGAAGCTTTCTTT. The encoded protein is CAIRDRDRVTEAFF. The chain links TRBV10-3 to TRBJ1-1; 9 bases map to TRBD1. Trimming took 6 bases from V and 5 from J; bases not matched to a gene: 7. Looked up from germline, CDR1 is ENHRY and CDR2 is SYGVKD. The CDR3 loop spans 14 amino acids.

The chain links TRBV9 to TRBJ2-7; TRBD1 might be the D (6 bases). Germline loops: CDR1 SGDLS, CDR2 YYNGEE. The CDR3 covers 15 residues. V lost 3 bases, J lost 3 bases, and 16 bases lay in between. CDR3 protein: CASSGQTGPFYEQYF. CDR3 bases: TGTGCCAGCAGCGGGCAAACAGGGCCTTTCTACGAGCAGTACTTC.

The CDR3 here is CAISGGVYNEQFF. In nucleotides, the CDR3 is TGTGCCATCTCAGGGGGCGTCTACAATGAGCAGTTCTTC. This chain uses TRBV2 with TRBJ2-1; 8 bases agree with TRBD1. The CDR3 covers 13 residues. The V gene end was trimmed by 10 bases and the J gene end by 3 bases; junction bases not matched to a gene: 5. Germline V gives CDR1 SNHLY, CDR2 FYNNEI.

This CDR3 is CASSPGGRNSPLHF. The CDR3 DNA follows: TGTGCCAGCTCACCAGGGGGTCGGAATTCACCCCTCCACTTT. The V gene is TRBV18, the J gene TRBJ1-6, with a weak D call TRBD1 (5 bases). Germline CDR1 KGHSH, CDR2 LQKENI. This CDR3 comprises 14 residues. V lost 2 bases, J lost 7 bases, and 9 bases lay in between.

This CDR3 is CASSLVRSVNNYGYTF. CDR3 nucleotide sequence: TGTGCCAGCAGCTTAGTACGATCCGTAAATAACTATGGCTACACCTTC. The V and J genes are TRBV7-8 and TRBJ1-2; D remains ambiguous. The V gene lost 1 base and the J gene lost 1 base, with 13 bases spanning the gap. Germline assignment: CDR1 SGHVS and CDR2 FQNEAQ. This CDR3 is 16 amino acids long.

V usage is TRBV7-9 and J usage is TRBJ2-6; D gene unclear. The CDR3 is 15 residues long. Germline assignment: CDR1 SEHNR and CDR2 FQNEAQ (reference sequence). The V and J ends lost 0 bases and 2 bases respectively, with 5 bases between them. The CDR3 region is CASSLARAGANVLTF. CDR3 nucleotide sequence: TGTGCCAGCAGCTTAGCTCGAGCTGGGGCCAACGTCCTGACTTTC.

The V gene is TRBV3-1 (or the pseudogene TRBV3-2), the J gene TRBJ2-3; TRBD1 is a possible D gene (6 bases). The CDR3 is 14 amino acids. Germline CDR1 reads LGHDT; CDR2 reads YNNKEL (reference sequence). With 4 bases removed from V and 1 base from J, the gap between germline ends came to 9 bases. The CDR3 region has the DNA TGTGCCAGCAGCCGGAGACAGGGCACAGATACGCAGTATTTT. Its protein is CASSRRQGTDTQYF.

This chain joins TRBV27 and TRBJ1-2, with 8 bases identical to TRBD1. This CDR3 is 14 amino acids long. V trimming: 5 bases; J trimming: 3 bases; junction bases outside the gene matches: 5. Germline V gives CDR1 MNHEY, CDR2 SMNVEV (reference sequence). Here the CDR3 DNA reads TGTGCCAGCAGTCCAAGACAGGGGTACTATGGCTACACCTTC. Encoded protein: CASSPRQGYYGYTF.

CDR3 DNA: TGTGCCAGCAGTTTAGGGGTTCCAAAAGGCCGTAGCTCTGGGGCCAACGTCCTGACTTTC. Translated, it gives CASSLGVPKGRSSGANVLTF. The rearrangement links TRBV28 to TRBJ2-6; the D is unclear. The CDR3 has 20 amino acids. V dropped 2 bases and J dropped 0 bases, with 20 bases sitting between them. CDR1 is MDHEN and CDR2 is SYDVKM in the germline V gene.